The T cell receptor (beta chain) under discussion was sequenced for a study of OX40 agonist ivuxolimab in advanced cancers. Study background: While on treatment, patients had intravenous ivuxolimab at 0.01 to 10 mg/kg every 2 weeks.

The protocol was immunoSEQ multiplex PCR, while the TCRdb copy is restricted to in-frame clones and leaves out a portion. The table records more than 35,000 clones, about 89% of them present only once. Findings of the study overall: Among the lowest levels of clonal expansion were found in partial responders at 0.1-3.0 mg/kg. In the 0.1 to 3.0 mg/kg range, CD4+ and CD8+ blood T cells had expanded clonally by week 6. Researchers did not determine the expanded peripheral T cells' antigen specificity.

On this clone itself: Antigen unknown.

This CDR3 has 16 residues. With 0 bases clipped from V and 3 bases from J, the junction kept 4 bases outside the gene matches. Germline-derived CDR1 and CDR2 are LGHNT and FRNRAP. The chain uses TRBV12-5 and TRBJ2-1; 8 bases map to TRBD2. This specimen was CD4+ or CD8+ T cells sorted from blood, taken in a trial of the OX40 agonist ivuxolimab. This clonotype was obtained from an adult with an advanced solid tumor such as melanoma, head and neck, liver or kidney cancer. The CDR3 loop is CASGLVGRGGYNEQFF. CDR3 coding DNA: TGTGCTAGTGGTTTGGTCGGGAGGGGGGGCTACAATGAGCAGTTCTTC.